A single TCR beta chain is shown here with its context. The antigen it recognizes is unknown. Per-nucleotide qualities are absent, and no much larger clonotype sits a single base away. The germline V gene provides CDR1 SGHRS and CDR2 YFSETQ. V is reduced by 2 bases and J by 5 bases, leaving a spacing of 13 bases between them. The CDR3 sequence holds 14 residues, the cysteine and phenylalanine included. Just the 42-base CDR3 DNA is kept, in frame starting at base 1. TCRbeta CDR3 regions were amplified from genomic DNA using the immunoSEQ Assay, a bias-controlled multiplex PCR. Concerning the study's data processing: Nucleated cell counts per sample were estimated from amplification of reference gene primers within the assay. To quantify the absolute abundance of each unique TCRbeta CDR3 rearrangement, sequence reads were collapsed and filtered. For each sample, productive Simpson clonality was calculated as the square root of Simpson's diversity index over productive rearrangements. This is the immuneACCESS table as TCRdb keeps it, with only in-frame sequences that have V and J called. A part of the clones is gone; compared with another copy, unresolved V genes explain less than half, and the rest is unexplained. The V and J calls and the clone size are those of that table, but D and trimming were determined from the DNA. The sample table records some 250,000 clones; roughly 88% of these occur just once. 9% to 15% of the sample is taken by the ten largest.

Each collaborating institution followed its own protocols to collect whole blood in K2EDTA tubes. For TCRbeta analysis, collaborators shipped samples in one of three forms: frozen whole blood, isolated PBMCs, or DNA extracted from either of those sample types. This specimen comes from a study of blood T cell repertoires in COVID-19 (dated by TCRdb to the early 2020s). With respect to the entire study: Collaborator samples came from the United States, Italy and Spain and covered acute and convalescent phases of COVID-19. The repertoires were released in a freely available public database meant as a resource for research on the immune response to SARS-CoV-2. HLA class I and class II types, where available, came from metadata supplied by the sample provider rather than from assay-based typing. Samples were obtained from the ongoing ImmuneRACE study (first 160 participants) and from some 1,200 subjects provided by 6 global collaborators. The prospective study material was composed of cDNA or gDNA derived from T cells, B-cell-depleted T cells, or PBMCs. Subjects who had been exposed to COVID-19, were actively infected with it, or had recovered from it provided the deeply sampled blood TCRbeta repertoires that made up the dataset. Sample metadata almost always included a de-identified subject ID, COVID-19 status, age in years and sex.

The study at large found these results: The quantity of clinical and demographic metadata differed by source and by participant and was supplied without curation.

The receptor was derived from an elderly man with acute or convalescent COVID-19. Recombination connected TRBV5-1 to TRBJ2-5; possibly the D gene is TRBD2, per 5 matching bases. What was sequenced was peripheral blood. The DNA sequence follows: TGCGCCAGCAGCTTACGCCGATCGGGGGAGACCCAGTACTTC. Its protein is CASSLRRSGETQYF.